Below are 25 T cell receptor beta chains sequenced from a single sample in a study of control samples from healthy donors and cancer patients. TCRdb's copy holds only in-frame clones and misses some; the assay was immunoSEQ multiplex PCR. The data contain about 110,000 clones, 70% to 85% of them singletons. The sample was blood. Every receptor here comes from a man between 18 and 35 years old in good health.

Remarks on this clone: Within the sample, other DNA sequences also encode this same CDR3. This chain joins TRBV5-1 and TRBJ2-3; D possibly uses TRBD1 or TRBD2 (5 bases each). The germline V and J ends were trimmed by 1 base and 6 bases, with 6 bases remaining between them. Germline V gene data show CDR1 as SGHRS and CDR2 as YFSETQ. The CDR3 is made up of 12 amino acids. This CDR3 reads CASSLWGDTQYF. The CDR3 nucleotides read TGCGCCAGCAGCTTGTGGGGGGATACGCAGTATTTT.

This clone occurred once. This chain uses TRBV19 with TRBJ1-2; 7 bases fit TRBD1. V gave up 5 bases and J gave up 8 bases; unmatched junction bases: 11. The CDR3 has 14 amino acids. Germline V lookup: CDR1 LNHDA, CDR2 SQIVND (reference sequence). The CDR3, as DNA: TGTGCCAGTAGTGCCCCTGAGGGGGCTGGGGGCTACACCTTC. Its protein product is CASSAPEGAGGYTF. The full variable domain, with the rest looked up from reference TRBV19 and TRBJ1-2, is DGGITQSPKYLFRKEGQNVTLSCEQNLNHDAMYWYRQDPGQGLRLIYYSQIVNDFQKGDIAEGYSVSREKKESFPLTVTSAQKNPTAFYLCASSAPEGAGGYTFGSGTRLTVV.

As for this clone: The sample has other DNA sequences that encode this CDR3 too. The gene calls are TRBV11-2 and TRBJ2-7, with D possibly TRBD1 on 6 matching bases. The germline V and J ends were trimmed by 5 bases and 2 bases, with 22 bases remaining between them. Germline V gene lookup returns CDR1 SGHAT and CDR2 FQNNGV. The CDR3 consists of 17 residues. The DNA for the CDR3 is TGTGCCAGCAGCCCGGTTAACAGGGTCGGGCGCCCCTACGAGCAGTACTTC. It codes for CASSPVNRVGRPYEQYF.

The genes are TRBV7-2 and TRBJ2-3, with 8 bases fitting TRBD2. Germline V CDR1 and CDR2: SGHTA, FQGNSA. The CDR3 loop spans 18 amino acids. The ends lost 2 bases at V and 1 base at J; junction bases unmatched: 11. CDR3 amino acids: CASSLSFSAGGGTDTQYF. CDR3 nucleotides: TGTGCCAGCAGCTTATCGTTCTCGGCGGGGGGTGGCACAGATACGCAGTATTTT.

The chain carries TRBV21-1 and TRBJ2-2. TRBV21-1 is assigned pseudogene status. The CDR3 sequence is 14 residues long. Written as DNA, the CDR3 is TGTGCCAGCAGCAAAGAATACCTTTCGGGGGAGCTGTTTTTT. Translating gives CASSKEYLSGELFF.

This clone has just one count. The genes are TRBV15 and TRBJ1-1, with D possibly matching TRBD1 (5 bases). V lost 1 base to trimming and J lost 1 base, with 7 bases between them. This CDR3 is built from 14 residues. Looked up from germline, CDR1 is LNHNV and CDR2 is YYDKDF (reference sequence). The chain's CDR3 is CATSRGGGNTEAFF. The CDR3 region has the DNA TGTGCCACCAGCAGAGGGGGGGGGAACACTGAAGCTTTCTTT.

Here the CDR3 DNA reads TGTGCCAGTAAGGTCGGACAGGGGGCTTACGAGCAGTACTTC. Translating gives CASKVGQGAYEQYF. V is TRBV19 and J is TRBJ2-7; 11 nucleotides match TRBD1. J gave up 4 bases and V 7 bases, and 6 bases lay outside the gene matches. Germline V gives CDR1 LNHDA, CDR2 SQIVND (reference sequence). The CDR3 is 14 residues long.

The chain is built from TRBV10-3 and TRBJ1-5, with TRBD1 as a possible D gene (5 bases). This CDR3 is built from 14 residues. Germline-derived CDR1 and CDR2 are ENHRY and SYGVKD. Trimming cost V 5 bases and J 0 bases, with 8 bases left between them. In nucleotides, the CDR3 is TGTGCCATCAGTAGGGGAAATAGCAATCAGCCCCAGCATTTT. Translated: CAISRGNSNQPQHF.

The DNA of the CDR3 is TGTGCCAGTAGTATAGGGACAGGACCCACCACTGAAGCTTTCTTT. As protein: CASSIGTGPTTEAFF. The genes are TRBV19 and TRBJ1-1; 7 bases are shared with TRBD1. The germline V gene encodes CDR1 LNHDA and CDR2 SQIVND (reference sequence). The J segment lost 4 bases and the V segment lost 1 base, leaving 6 bases of the junction unmatched. This CDR3 comprises 15 residues. Drawing the rest from reference TRBV19 and TRBJ1-1, the complete variable domain is DGGITQSPKYLFRKEGQNVTLSCEQNLNHDAMYWYRQDPGQGLRLIYYSQIVNDFQKGDIAEGYSVSREKKESFPLTVTSAQKNPTAFYLCASSIGTGPTTEAFFGQGTRLTVV.

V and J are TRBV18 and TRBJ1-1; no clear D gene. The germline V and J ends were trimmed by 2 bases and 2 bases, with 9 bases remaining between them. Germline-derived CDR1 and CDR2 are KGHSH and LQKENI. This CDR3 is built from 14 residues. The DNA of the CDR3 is TGTGCCAGCTCACCATCGGCAGGAAACACTGAAGCTTTCTTT. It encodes CASSPSAGNTEAFF.

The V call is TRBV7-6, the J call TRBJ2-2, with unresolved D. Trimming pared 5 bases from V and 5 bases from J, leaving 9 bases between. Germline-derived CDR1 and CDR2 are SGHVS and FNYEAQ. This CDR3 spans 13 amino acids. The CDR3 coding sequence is TGTGCCAGCAGCCTCGAGTGGACCGGGGAGCTGTTTTTT. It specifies CASSLEWTGELFF.

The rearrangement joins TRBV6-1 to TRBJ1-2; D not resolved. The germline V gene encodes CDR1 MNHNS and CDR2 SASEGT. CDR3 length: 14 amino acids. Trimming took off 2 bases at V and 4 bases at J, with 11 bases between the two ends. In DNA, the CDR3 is TGTGCCAGCAGTGAACAACATACCTTCTATGGCTACACCTTC. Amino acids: CASSEQHTFYGYTF.

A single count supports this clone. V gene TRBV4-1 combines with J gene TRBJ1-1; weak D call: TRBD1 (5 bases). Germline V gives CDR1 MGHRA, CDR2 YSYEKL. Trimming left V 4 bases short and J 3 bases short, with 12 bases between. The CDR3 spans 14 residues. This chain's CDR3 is CASSPGPSDTEAFF. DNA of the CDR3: TGCGCCAGCAGCCCGGGGCCTTCTGACACTGAAGCTTTCTTT.

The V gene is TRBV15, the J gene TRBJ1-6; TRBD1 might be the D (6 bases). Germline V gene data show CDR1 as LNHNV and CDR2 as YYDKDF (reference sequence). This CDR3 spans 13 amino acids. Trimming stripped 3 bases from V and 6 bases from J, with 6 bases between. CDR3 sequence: CATSRDSNSPLHF. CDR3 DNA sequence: TGTGCCACCAGCAGGGACAGTAATTCACCCCTCCACTTT.

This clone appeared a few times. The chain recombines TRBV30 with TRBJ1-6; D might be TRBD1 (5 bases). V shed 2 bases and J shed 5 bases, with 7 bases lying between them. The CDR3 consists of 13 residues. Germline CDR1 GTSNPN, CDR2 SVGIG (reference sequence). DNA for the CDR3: TGTGCCTGGAGTTCAGGGAATAATTCACCCCTCCACTTT. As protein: CAWSSGNNSPLHF.

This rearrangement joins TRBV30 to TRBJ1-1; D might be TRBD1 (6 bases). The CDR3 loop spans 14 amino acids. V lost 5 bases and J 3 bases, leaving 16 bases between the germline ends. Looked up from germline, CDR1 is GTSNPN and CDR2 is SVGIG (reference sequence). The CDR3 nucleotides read TGTGCCTGGGGGGGGGCCTCCCCGTACACTGAAGCTTTCTTT. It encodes CAWGGASPYTEAFF.

The CDR3 reads CASSLAMPKRGGQDTQYF. As DNA, the CDR3 is TGTGCCAGCAGCTTAGCGATGCCAAAGCGGGGGGGCCAAGATACGCAGTATTTT. The chain joins TRBV7-2 to TRBJ2-3; 10 bases are shared with TRBD2. The CDR3 contains 18 residues. CDR1 and CDR2 from the germline V gene are SGHTA and FQGNSA. Trimming removed 0 bases from V and 5 bases from J; junction bases left unmatched: 11.

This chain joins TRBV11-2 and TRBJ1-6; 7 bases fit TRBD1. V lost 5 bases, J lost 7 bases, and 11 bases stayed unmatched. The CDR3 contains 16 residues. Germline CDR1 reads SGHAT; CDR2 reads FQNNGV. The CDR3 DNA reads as TGTGCCAGCAGCACCCAGAGGGGGCTTGGGAATTCACCCCTCCACTTT. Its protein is CASSTQRGLGNSPLHF.

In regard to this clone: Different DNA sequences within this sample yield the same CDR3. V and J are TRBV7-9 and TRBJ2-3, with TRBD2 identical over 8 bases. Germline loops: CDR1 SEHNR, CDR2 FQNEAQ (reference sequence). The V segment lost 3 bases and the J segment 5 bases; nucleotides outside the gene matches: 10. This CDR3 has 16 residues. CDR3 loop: CASSLAGGLPGDTQYF. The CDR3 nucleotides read TGTGCCAGCAGCTTGGCGGGGGGTCTCCCGGGAGATACGCAGTATTTT.

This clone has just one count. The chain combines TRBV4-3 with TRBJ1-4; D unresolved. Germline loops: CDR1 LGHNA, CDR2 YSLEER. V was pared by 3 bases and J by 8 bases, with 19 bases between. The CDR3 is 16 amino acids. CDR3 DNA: TGCGCCAGCAGCCAGGAAGGCGGGAAATCAGGAGAAAAACTGTTTTTT. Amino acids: CASSQEGGKSGEKLFF.

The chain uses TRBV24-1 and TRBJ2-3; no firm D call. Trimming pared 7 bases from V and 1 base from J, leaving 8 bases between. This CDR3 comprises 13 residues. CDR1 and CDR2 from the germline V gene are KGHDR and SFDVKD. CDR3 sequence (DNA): TGTGCCACCAGGGGGTTCGGCACAGATACGCAGTATTTT. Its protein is CATRGFGTDTQYF.

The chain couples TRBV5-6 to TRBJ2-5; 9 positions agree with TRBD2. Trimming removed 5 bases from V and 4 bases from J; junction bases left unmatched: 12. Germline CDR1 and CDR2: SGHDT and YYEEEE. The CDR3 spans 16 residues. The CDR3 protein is CASRGRVAGAVETQYF. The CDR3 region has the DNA TGTGCCAGCAGGGGTAGAGTAGCGGGAGCAGTAGAGACCCAGTACTTC.

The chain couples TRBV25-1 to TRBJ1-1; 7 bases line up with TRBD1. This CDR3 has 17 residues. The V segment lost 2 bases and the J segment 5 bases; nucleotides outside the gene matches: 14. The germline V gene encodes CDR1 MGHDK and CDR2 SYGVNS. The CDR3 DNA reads TGTGCCAGCAGTGAAGCCGGGACAGATGGTTCGGGGACTGAAGCTTTCTTT. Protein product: CASSEAGTDGSGTEAFF.

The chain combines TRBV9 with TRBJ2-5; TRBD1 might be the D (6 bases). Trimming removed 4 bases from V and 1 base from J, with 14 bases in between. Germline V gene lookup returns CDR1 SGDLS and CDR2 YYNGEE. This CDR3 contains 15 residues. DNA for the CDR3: TGTGCCAGCAGCCCTCGCCGGGACACCCAAGAGACCCAGTACTTC. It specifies CASSPRRDTQETQYF.

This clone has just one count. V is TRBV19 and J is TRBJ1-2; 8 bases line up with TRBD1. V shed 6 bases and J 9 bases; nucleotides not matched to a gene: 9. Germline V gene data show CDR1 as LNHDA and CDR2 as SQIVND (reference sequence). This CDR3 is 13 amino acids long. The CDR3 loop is CASSPTGARSYTF. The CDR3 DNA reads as TGTGCCAGTAGCCCGACAGGGGCAAGGAGCTACACCTTC.